The present T cell receptor (beta chain) was sequenced within a study of memory CD4+ T cells and cytomegalovirus serostatus. Study-level information: Healthy Belgian adult donors included 9 or 10 CMV-positive and 24 CMV-negative people.

Single viable CD3+CD4+CD8-CD45RO+ cells were sorted as the memory CD4+ T cells. Original handling: After removing out-of-frame reads, around 2,000,000 distinct TCRbeta sequences remained. TCRdb's table, derived via immunoSEQ multiplex PCR, lists solely in-frame clones and lacks some. Clonal size and the V and J genes are those of that table, whereas D and trimming came from the DNA. Of nearly 50,000 clones listed, around 80% are singletons. Per germline, CDR1 SNHLY and CDR2 FYNNEI. The trim removed 6 bases at V and 4 bases at J, leaving 7 bases unmatched. This CDR3 is 15 amino acids long. The TCR originated in an adult in good health and CMV-seronegative. Sequenced material: memory CD4+ T cells from blood. V and J are TRBV2 and TRBJ1-3; TRBD1 agrees at 9 bases. The CDR3 loop reads CASREHGTGGNTIYF. CDR3 in DNA: TGTGCCAGCAGGGAACACGGGACAGGGGGAAACACCATATATTTT.